These 26 T cell receptor beta chains were all obtained from the same sample, sequenced in a study of cytotoxic CD8 clonotypes in ibrutinib-treated CLL. The method was immunoSEQ multiplex PCR; TCRdb's version includes in-frame clones alone and lacks a portion of them. The profile shows about 310,000 clones, around four fifths of them singletons. The specimen comprised PBMCs, sampled before ibrutinib treatment. The origin of the receptors is a human donor with chronic lymphocytic leukemia.

The chain uses TRBV25-1 and TRBJ2-1; D is unresolved. CDR1 MGHDK and CDR2 SYGVNS come from the germline V gene. This CDR3 is built from 10 residues. Trimming took off 3 bases at V and 6 bases at J, with 0 bases between the two ends. The DNA of the CDR3 is TGTGCCAGCAGTGACAATGAGCAGTTCTTC. Translating it yields CASSDNEQFF.

This clone was observed a handful of times. The CDR3 loop reads CASSTIRGEQFF. Written as DNA, the CDR3 is TGTGCCAGTAGTACCATTCGGGGAGAGCAGTTCTTC. The chain uses TRBV19 and TRBJ2-1; the D gene is possibly TRBD2 (5 bases). The CDR3 is 12 amino acids. V shed 4 bases and J shed 10 bases, with 11 bases lying between them. Looked up from germline, CDR1 is LNHDA and CDR2 is SQIVND (reference sequence).

This chain links TRBV28 with TRBJ1-1; unclear D gene. Germline lookup yields CDR1 MDHEN and CDR2 SYDVKM. The V end lost 3 bases, the J end lost 3 bases, and 5 bases lay between the germline ends. The CDR3 is 12 residues long. CDR3 in DNA: TGTGCCAGCAGTTTCGACTACACTGAAGCTTTCTTT. Residues: CASSFDYTEAFF. The variable domain in full, with the rest retrieved from reference TRBV28 and TRBJ1-1, is DVKVTQSSRYLVKRTGEKVFLECVQDMDHENMFWYRQDPGLGLRLIYFSYDVKMKEKGDIPEGYSVSREKKERFSLILESASTNQTSMYLCASSFDYTEAFFGQGTRLTVV.

This clone was found once. This chain uses TRBV2 with TRBJ1-5; D gene unclear. Germline loops: CDR1 SNHLY, CDR2 FYNNEI. V was clipped by 6 bases and J by 0 bases, with 12 bases between them. The CDR3 extends over 15 amino acids. The CDR3 is CASSKSRYSNQPQHF. CDR3 nucleotides: TGTGCCAGCAGCAAGAGTAGGTATAGCAATCAGCCCCAGCATTTT.

V is TRBV7-8 and J is TRBJ2-4; D might be TRBD2 (5 bases). Germline loops: CDR1 SGHVS, CDR2 FQNEAQ. CDR3 length equals 15 residues. V dropped 2 bases and J dropped 8 bases, with 16 bases sitting between them. The DNA for the CDR3 is TGTGCCAGCAGCTTATCTCCTCTAGCCGCGGACATTCAGTACTTC. Encoded protein: CASSLSPLAADIQYF.

The genes are TRBV5-4 and TRBJ1-1, with D possibly matching TRBD1 (6 bases). This CDR3 has 15 residues. Germline V gene lookup returns CDR1 SGHNT and CDR2 YYREEE (reference sequence). V dropped 4 bases and J dropped 2 bases, with 15 bases sitting between them. DNA for the CDR3: TGTGCCAGCAGCCGGCCCGACAGGTTTAACACTGAAGCTTTCTTT. Translating gives CASSRPDRFNTEAFF. The full variable domain, completed using reference TRBV5-4 and TRBJ1-1, is ETGVTQSPTHLIKTRGQQVTLRCSSQSGHNTVSWYQQALGQGPQFIFQYYREEENGRGNFPPRFSGLQFPNYSSELNVNALELDDSALYLCASSRPDRFNTEAFFGQGTRLTVV.

J is TRBJ2-5 and V is TRBV4-3; D is unclear. The CDR3 is 16 residues long. Trimming took 0 bases from V and 5 from J, leaving 16 bases between them. Germline CDR1 is LGHNA and CDR2 is YSLEER. The CDR3 loop is CASSQEIGPEFETQYF. DNA of the CDR3: TGCGCCAGCAGCCAAGAAATAGGGCCGGAATTCGAGACCCAGTACTTC.

This clone occurred once. The CDR3 sequence: CASSPGLALYEQYF. CDR3 DNA sequence: TGTGCCAGCAGCCCTGGACTAGCACTCTACGAGCAGTACTTC. The genes are TRBV7-2 and TRBJ2-7, with 8 nucleotides matching TRBD2. The CDR3 totals 14 residues. V lost 5 bases, J lost 3 bases, and 6 bases stayed unmatched. CDR1 SGHTA and CDR2 FQGNSA come from the germline V gene.

This chain connects TRBV19 to TRBJ1-2; D not certain. Germline V gene sequence: CDR1 LNHDA, CDR2 SQIVND (reference sequence). The CDR3 is made up of 14 amino acids. Trimming took off 8 bases at V and 7 bases at J, with 20 bases between the two ends. CDR3 loop: CASSYIVGSPGYTF. The DNA for the CDR3 is TGTGCCAGTTCCTATATTGTGGGTTCTCCTGGCTACACCTTC. Full variable domain (remainder filled in from reference TRBV19 and TRBJ1-2): DGGITQSPKYLFRKEGQNVTLSCEQNLNHDAMYWYRQDPGQGLRLIYYSQIVNDFQKGDIAEGYSVSREKKESFPLTVTSAQKNPTAFYLCASSYIVGSPGYTFGSGTRLTVV.

The CDR3, as DNA: TGCGCCAGCAGCTTGGCCTCGGGACTAGCGGGCCTCACAGATACGCAGTATTTT. It codes for CASSLASGLAGLTDTQYF. The chain uses TRBV5-1 and TRBJ2-3, with 12 bases that match TRBD2. The length of the CDR3 is 18 residues. Germline-derived CDR1 and CDR2 are SGHRS and YFSETQ. Germline trimming cut 0 bases from V and 2 bases from J; bases unmatched to any gene: 7.

The gene calls are TRBV5-1 and TRBJ2-1, with TRBD2 identical over 10 bases. V shed 5 bases, J shed 8 bases, and the junction held 10 bases outside the gene matches. Germline V lookup: CDR1 SGHRS, CDR2 YFSETQ. This CDR3 comprises 15 residues. The CDR3 DNA reads TGCGCCAGCAGTCCTTCGAGCGGGAGGGGGTATGAGCAGTTCTTC. Residues: CASSPSSGRGYEQFF.

This clone was seen only a few times. This chain joins TRBV6-5 and TRBJ2-5; possibly TRBD2 for D (6 bases). The CDR3 covers 14 residues. Germline V gives CDR1 MNHEY, CDR2 SVGAGI. Trimming took 1 base from V and 5 from J, leaving 11 bases between them. This CDR3 reads CASSYLASGETQYF. The CDR3 region has the DNA TGTGCCAGCAGTTACTTGGCCAGCGGGGAGACCCAGTACTTC.

This sequence joins TRBV15 and TRBJ2-7; no clear D gene. The V and J ends lost 1 base and 3 bases respectively, with 10 bases between them. This CDR3 is 14 amino acids long. In germline, CDR1 is LNHNV, CDR2 YYDKDF (reference sequence). The CDR3 region has the DNA TGTGCCACCAGCAGAGCGGCGCGGATCTACGAGCAGTACTTC. Its protein is CATSRAARIYEQYF.

The rearrangement links TRBV5-1 to TRBJ1-2; 11 bases agree with TRBD1. This CDR3 comprises 15 residues. Germline values: CDR1 SGHRS, CDR2 YFSETQ. Trimming removed 2 bases from V and 5 bases from J; junction bases left unmatched: 5. CDR3 region: CASSFRTGGGYGYTF. As DNA, the CDR3 is TGCGCCAGCAGCTTTAGGACAGGGGGCGGGTATGGCTACACCTTC.

V is TRBV6-1 and J is TRBJ2-7; no reliable D call. In germline, CDR1 is MNHNS, CDR2 SASEGT. Trimming removed 5 bases from V and 4 bases from J, with 15 bases in between. The CDR3 has 14 amino acids. CDR3 bases: TGTGCCAGCAGTTCAAACTTAAATGCTTACGAGCAGTACTTC. Amino acid sequence: CASSSNLNAYEQYF.

The rearrangement joins TRBV19 to TRBJ2-3; TRBD1 is a possible D gene (6 bases). Germline V CDR1 and CDR2: LNHDA, SQIVND (reference sequence). This CDR3 spans 14 amino acids. Trimming removed 4 bases at V and 9 bases at J, with 17 bases between. In DNA, the CDR3 is TGTGCCAGTAGTAGGGTTCACAGGGAAGAAACGCAGTATTTT. It is translated as CASSRVHREETQYF.

This chain uses TRBV4-1 with TRBJ2-1; a weak D match, TRBD2 (5 bases). The CDR3 extends over 15 amino acids. V was pared by 4 bases and J by 9 bases, with 19 bases between. Germline lookup yields CDR1 MGHRA and CDR2 YSYEKL. This CDR3 reads CASSPLFEGVGEQFF. The CDR3 coding sequence is TGCGCCAGCAGCCCGTTGTTTGAGGGTGTGGGTGAGCAGTTCTTC.

The V and J genes are TRBV6-6 and TRBJ2-2; no firm D call. The CDR3 sequence is 12 residues long. V was trimmed by 6 bases and J by 6 bases, leaving 8 bases between them. Germline values: CDR1 MNHNY, CDR2 SVGAGI (reference sequence). This CDR3 is CASSPSAGELFF. The DNA for the CDR3 is TGTGCCAGCAGCCCTTCGGCCGGGGAGCTGTTTTTT.

This clone was recorded only once. The rearrangement joins TRBV7-3 to TRBJ2-2, with D possibly being TRBD2 (5 bases). Trimming left V 2 bases short and J 0 bases short, with 10 bases between. This CDR3 spans 16 amino acids. Germline CDR1 and CDR2: SGHTA and FQGTGA. DNA of the CDR3: TGTGCCAGCAGCTTAGGGAGTCGTTCGAACACCGGGGAGCTGTTTTTT. It codes for CASSLGSRSNTGELFF.

This clone was seen only a few times. The gene calls are TRBV10-2 and TRBJ2-7; D gene ambiguous. The CDR3 has 12 amino acids. Trimming stripped 6 bases from V and 2 bases from J, with 8 bases between. In germline, CDR1 is WSHSY, CDR2 SAAADI. CDR3 residues: CASRDLAYEQYF. CDR3 nucleotide sequence: TGCGCCAGCAGGGACCTCGCCTACGAGCAGTACTTC.

About this clone itself: The junction does not match germline at one end; this may be a read error. V is TRBV11-2 and J is TRBJ2-7; D possibly corresponds to TRBD2 (6 bases). Per the germline V gene, CDR1 is SGHAT and CDR2 is FQNNGV. This CDR3 is built from 13 residues. The CDR3 bases are TGTGCCAGCAGCCTCTCCCGGGGGAGGAGGGCCTCATTC. Translating gives CASSLSRGRRASF.

The chain couples TRBV29-1 to TRBJ1-4, with D hard to call. The V gene's germline CDR1 is SQVTM and CDR2 ANQGSEA. V was shortened by 6 bases and J by 3 bases, with 20 bases between the two germline ends. The CDR3 is 16 amino acids. CDR3 in DNA: TGCAGCGTCTCCTCCGGGTTGGGGAGGCCTAATGAAAAACTGTTTTTT. Its translation is CSVSSGLGRPNEKLFF.

The chain uses TRBV18 and TRBJ1-5; no clear D. This CDR3 is 15 amino acids long. The germline V gene has CDR1 KGHSH and CDR2 LQKENI. V gave up 4 bases and J gave up 0 bases, with 10 bases separating them. As DNA, the CDR3 is TGTGCCAGCTCACTTTGGGCAGATAGCAATCAGCCCCAGCATTTT. It specifies CASSLWADSNQPQHF.

The chain recombines TRBV5-1 with TRBJ2-3, with D maybe TRBD2 (6 bases). Trimming cost V 1 base and J 6 bases, with 15 bases left between them. Germline values: CDR1 SGHRS, CDR2 YFSETQ. This CDR3 comprises 15 residues. This CDR3 is CASSLKEGRYDTQYF. CDR3 coding DNA: TGCGCCAGCAGCTTGAAGGAGGGGAGGTACGATACGCAGTATTTT.

The chain joins TRBV19 to TRBJ2-3, with 11 bases matching TRBD2. The J segment lost 3 bases and the V segment lost 9 bases, leaving 11 bases of the junction unmatched. Germline values: CDR1 LNHDA, CDR2 SQIVND (reference sequence). There are 16 residues in the CDR3. The CDR3 nucleotides read TGTGCCAGCAGGCCACTAGCGGGAGTAAGGACAGATACGCAGTATTTT. Its protein is CASRPLAGVRTDTQYF.

This clone was seen only once. This chain joins TRBV14 and TRBJ2-5; D is unclear. The CDR3 has 15 residues. Deletions cut 0 bases from V and 0 bases from J, with 8 bases between. Germline CDR1 and CDR2: SGHDN and FVKESK. CDR3 bases: TGTGCCAGCAGCCAAGAAGGCAGGTACCAAGAGACCCAGTACTTC. As protein: CASSQEGRYQETQYF.